This T cell receptor (beta chain) is drawn from a study of shared clonotypes between healthy human individuals. About the study: Each donor's CD4 naive and CD4 memory cells filled three plates apiece, CD8 naive two, and CD8 memory one. The study, taken as a whole, reports: Some clonotypes were shared by all four sorted-subset donors, while others were not shared. The non-shared ones had lower generation probabilities than the shared ones.

The germline V gene encodes CDR1 SGHRS and CDR2 YFSETQ. Trimming removed 0 bases at V and 2 bases at J, with 17 bases between. The CDR3 has 17 residues. Method: immunoSEQ multiplex PCR; TCRdb's copy keeps in-frame clones and lacks some. Among roughly 2,300,000 clones, under 95% were seen once, and the ten largest hold 0.37%. Concerning this clone: Its antigen is not identified.

All donors qualified as healthy HIV-negative adults and had experienced no recent acute infections or vaccinations. Sequencing used naive CD4+ T cells from PBMCs. Described subset: CD45RA+ positively selected. The receptor's source is a young man in good health. Some clones in this sample may be carry-over from other donors' samples. The gene calls are TRBV5-1 and TRBJ1-2; tentative D call: TRBD1 (5 bases). The CDR3 loop reads CASSLGGGRQINYGYTF. CDR3 nucleotide sequence: TGCGCCAGCAGCTTGGGGGGTGGGAGACAGATAAACTATGGCTACACCTTC.